What follows describes a single T cell receptor (beta chain). This sample was included in a study of control samples from healthy donors and cancer patients. V gave up 4 bases and J gave up 2 bases; unmatched junction bases: 5. Germline lookup yields CDR1 SGHRS and CDR2 YFSETQ. The CDR3 loop spans 16 amino acids. Only in-frame clones appear in the TCRdb table, and some are missing; sequencing was by immunoSEQ multiplex PCR. The sample lists 100,000 to 150,000 clones, around 92% occurring once. The chain employs TRBV5-1 and TRBJ2-3, with 12 bases matching TRBD2. Sequenced input: PBMCs. This clonotype originated in an elderly man with head and neck cancer. The CDR3, as DNA: TGCGCCAGCAGCCCCGGACTAGCGGGACTCACAGATACGCAGTATTTT. Encoded protein: CASSPGLAGLTDTQYF.